Each of the 28 T cell receptor beta chains below was sequenced from the same sample in a study of shared clonotypes between healthy human individuals. Clones were sequenced by immunoSEQ multiplex PCR, and TCRdb holds only the in-frame ones, with some missing. The data contain roughly 520,000 clones, 95% to 97% of them seen just once; the ten biggest clones take up approximately 0.06%. Sequenced material: naive CD4+ T cells sorted from blood. Subset reported: CD45RA+ positively selected. All receptors derive from a woman aged 25 to 39 in good health.

The rearrangement uses TRBV5-1 and TRBJ1-2; perhaps TRBD1 as D (5 bases). With 4 bases removed from V and 5 bases from J, the gap between germline ends came to 9 bases. Germline V gene sequence: CDR1 SGHRS, CDR2 YFSETQ. This CDR3 contains 12 residues. The CDR3 region has the DNA TGCGCCAGCAGCGAAACAGGATATGGCTACACCTTC. Its translation: CASSETGYGYTF.

The rearrangement uses TRBV7-8 and TRBJ2-7; 10 bases are a match to TRBD2. J lost 0 bases, V lost 1 base, and 9 bases had no gene match. Looked up from germline, CDR1 is SGHVS and CDR2 is FQNEAQ. The CDR3 extends over 18 amino acids. The CDR3 region is CASSLETLSGRPSYEQYF. Here the CDR3 DNA reads TGTGCCAGCAGCTTAGAGACCCTTAGCGGGAGGCCCTCCTACGAGCAGTACTTC.

The V call is TRBV29-1, the J call TRBJ1-1; D ambiguous. CDR1 and CDR2 from the germline V gene are SQVTM and ANQGSEA. The CDR3 sequence is 14 residues long. Trimming cost V 4 bases and J 11 bases, with 23 bases left between them. The CDR3 coding sequence is TGCAGCGTTGTGTTTCGGGTAGCTGCCCCTAAGGCTTTCTTT. Its protein is CSVVFRVAAPKAFF.

The genes are TRBV28 and TRBJ2-7; 7 bases fit TRBD2. From germline, CDR1 is MDHEN and CDR2 SYDVKM. The ends lost 8 bases at V and 0 bases at J; junction bases unmatched: 4. This CDR3 region has 13 residues. The CDR3 nucleotides are TGTGCCAGCGGGGCGGGGGTCTCCTACGAGCAGTACTTC. Translated: CASGAGVSYEQYF.

The J gene is TRBJ2-3, the V gene TRBV5-1; no firm D call. Germline V lookup: CDR1 SGHRS, CDR2 YFSETQ. This CDR3 is built from 14 residues. Trimming left V 1 base short and J 2 bases short, with 8 bases between. CDR3 sequence (DNA): TGCGCCAGCAGCTTGCAACAGAACACAGATACGCAGTATTTT. As protein: CASSLQQNTDTQYF.

With respect to this clone: The sample has other DNA sequences that encode this CDR3 too. The chain joins TRBV18 to TRBJ1-1, with 7 bases identical to TRBD1. V was clipped by 6 bases and J by 0 bases; unmatched bases: 4. Per the germline V gene, CDR1 is KGHSH and CDR2 is LQKENI. The CDR3 is made up of 14 amino acids. In DNA, the CDR3 is TGTGCCAGCTCCCCCGGGACAGTGAACACTGAAGCTTTCTTT. As protein: CASSPGTVNTEAFF.

V usage is TRBV5-4 and J usage is TRBJ1-6; 7 bases agree with TRBD1. The CDR3 consists of 14 residues. V gave up 2 bases and J gave up 9 bases; unmatched junction bases: 5. Germline V gene lookup returns CDR1 SGHNT and CDR2 YYREEE (reference sequence). Written as DNA, the CDR3 is TGTGCCAGCAGCTTACAGGGGTCGGGTTCACCCCTCCACTTT. Its protein is CASSLQGSGSPLHF.

J is TRBJ1-4 and V is TRBV5-6; D possibly corresponds to TRBD1 (5 bases). Trimming shortened V by 4 bases and J by 7 bases, and 8 bases separated the two germline ends. Germline V gene lookup returns CDR1 SGHDT and CDR2 YYEEEE. The CDR3 loop spans 12 amino acids. The CDR3 DNA is TGTGCCAGCAGCCGAGACAGTGAAAAACTGTTTTTT. As protein: CASSRDSEKLFF.

The chain combines TRBV28 with TRBJ1-1; D unclear. Germline V gives CDR1 MDHEN, CDR2 SYDVKM. The CDR3 contains 16 residues. V was pared by 0 bases and J by 1 base, with 12 bases between. CDR3 loop: CASSLWDWGKNTEAFF. The CDR3 DNA follows: TGTGCCAGCAGTTTATGGGACTGGGGTAAGAACACTGAAGCTTTCTTT.

This clone has just a few counts. The V gene is TRBV6-5, the J gene TRBJ1-5; D gene unclear. Deletions cut 7 bases from V and 5 bases from J, with 3 bases between. The germline gives CDR1 MNHEY, CDR2 SVGAGI. The CDR3 sequence is 10 residues long. The CDR3 here is CASNYQPQHF. CDR3 in DNA: TGTGCCAGCAATTATCAGCCCCAGCATTTT.

In this sample, this clone turned up once. The genes are TRBV6-6 and TRBJ1-5, with D unresolved. The V end lost 0 bases, the J end lost 7 bases, and 13 bases lay between the germline ends. The CDR3 spans 15 residues. Germline V gives CDR1 MNHNY, CDR2 SVGAGI (reference sequence). CDR3 sequence: CASSYSIGEGQPQHF. The CDR3 nucleotides read TGTGCCAGCAGTTACTCGATTGGGGAGGGCCAGCCCCAGCATTTT.

This clone was observed a few times. The rearrangement uses TRBV5-6 and TRBJ2-7; D uncertain. This CDR3 has 12 residues. Germline CDR1 and CDR2: SGHDT and YYEEEE. Trimming cost V 1 base and J 7 bases, with 9 bases left between them. CDR3 sequence: CASSLTGREQYF. As DNA, the CDR3 is TGTGCCAGCAGCTTGACCGGTAGGGAGCAGTACTTC.

In its sample, this clone was seen a few times. The V and J genes are TRBV7-9 and TRBJ1-1; D not certain. Germline V gene lookup returns CDR1 SEHNR and CDR2 FQNEAQ (reference sequence). CDR3 length equals 13 residues. V was pared by 5 bases and J by 1 base, with 8 bases between. The CDR3 here is CASSQTQNTEAFF. The CDR3 nucleotides are TGTGCCAGCAGCCAGACACAGAACACTGAAGCTTTCTTT.

This chain links TRBV11-1 with TRBJ2-1; D not certain. The germline V gene has CDR1 SGHAT and CDR2 FQDESV (reference sequence). The CDR3 totals 12 residues. V lost 3 bases and J lost 0, with 0 bases in between. CDR3 residues: CASSFSYNEQFF. The CDR3 DNA reads TGTGCCAGCAGCTTCTCCTACAATGAGCAGTTCTTC.

The chain combines TRBV6-5 with TRBJ2-7; the match to TRBD2 covers 12 bases. The CDR3 length is 14 residues. Looked up from germline, CDR1 is MNHEY and CDR2 is SVGAGI. V trimming: 8 bases; J trimming: 3 bases; junction bases outside the gene matches: 5. The CDR3 reads CASGMTSGSYEQYF. DNA for the CDR3: TGTGCCAGCGGAATGACTAGCGGGAGCTACGAGCAGTACTTC.

The rearrangement joins TRBV7-3 to TRBJ2-7; D gene ambiguous. With 2 bases removed from V and 4 bases from J, the gap between germline ends came to 9 bases. The CDR3 has 13 residues. Germline CDR1 reads SGHTA; CDR2 reads FQGTGA. This CDR3 reads CASSLGPEYEQYF. Here the CDR3 DNA reads TGTGCCAGCAGCTTAGGACCGGAGTACGAGCAGTACTTC.

The CDR3, as DNA: TGCAGTGCCCCCGGGACCAATGAGCAGTTCTTC. Its translation is CSAPGTNEQFF. V usage is TRBV20-1 and J usage is TRBJ2-1; D may correspond to TRBD1 or TRBD2 (5 bases each). The CDR3 sequence is 11 residues long. V was clipped by 6 bases and J by 6 bases, with 9 bases between them. From germline, CDR1 is DFQATT and CDR2 SNEGSKA (reference sequence).

V and J are TRBV2 and TRBJ1-4; 8 bases line up with TRBD1. Germline assignment: CDR1 SNHLY and CDR2 FYNNEI. V lost 5 bases to trimming and J lost 8 bases; unmatched junction nucleotides: 10. This CDR3 is 15 amino acids long. DNA for the CDR3: TGTGCCAGCAGTCATGGGGTGTCAGGGGGCGAAAAACTGTTTTTT. It specifies CASSHGVSGGEKLFF.

Points on this clone: This CDR3 is also generated by other DNA sequences in the sample. The chain joins TRBV5-1 to TRBJ2-7; the D is unclear. Germline CDR1 and CDR2: SGHRS and YFSETQ. There are 13 residues in the CDR3. V was pared by 2 bases and J by 3 bases, with 9 bases between. CDR3 in amino acids: CASSLGASYEQYF. The DNA for the CDR3 is TGCGCCAGCAGCTTAGGAGCTAGCTACGAGCAGTACTTC.

The chain carries TRBV2 and TRBJ2-3; TRBD2 agrees at 16 bases. The CDR3 totals 17 residues. Germline CDR1 reads SNHLY; CDR2 reads FYNNEI. The V segment lost 4 bases and the J segment 0 bases; nucleotides outside the gene matches: 1. The CDR3 sequence: CASSGGLAGGSTDTQYF. CDR3 DNA sequence: TGTGCCAGCAGTGGGGGACTAGCGGGAGGGAGCACAGATACGCAGTATTTT.

The genes are TRBV27 and TRBJ1-1; TRBD1 might be the D (6 bases). The CDR3 loop spans 14 amino acids. Germline CDR1 is MNHEY and CDR2 is SMNVEV (reference sequence). Trimming stripped 4 bases from V and 6 bases from J, with 15 bases between. CDR3 sequence reads: CASSSQGLIAEAFF. The CDR3 nucleotides are TGTGCCAGCAGTTCCCAGGGGTTAATCGCTGAAGCTTTCTTT.

Points on this clone: Other DNA sequences in the sample encode the same CDR3. The rearrangement links TRBV5-1 to TRBJ2-3; D gene unclear. Between the trimmed V and J ends, which lost 1 base and 5 bases, there was a span of 5 bases. The CDR3 runs to 12 residues. Germline values: CDR1 SGHRS, CDR2 YFSETQ. DNA of the CDR3: TGCGCCAGCAGCTTGTCGGGAGATACGCAGTATTTT. This translates into CASSLSGDTQYF. Variable domain in full (rest from reference TRBV5-1 and TRBJ2-3): KAGVTQTPRYLIKTRGQQVTLSCSPISGHRSVSWYQQTPGQGLQFLFEYFSETQRNKGNFPGRFSGRQFSNSRSEMNVSTLELGDSALYLCASSLSGDTQYFGPGTRLTVL.

The J gene is TRBJ2-2, the V gene TRBV9; D unresolved. Trimming cost V 1 base and J 0 bases, with 10 bases left between them. Germline lookup yields CDR1 SGDLS and CDR2 YYNGEE. The CDR3 length is 16 residues. CDR3 DNA sequence: TGTGCCAGCAGCGTAAAATCGCGACCGAACACCGGGGAGCTGTTTTTT. Amino acid sequence: CASSVKSRPNTGELFF. The whole variable domain, filled in from reference TRBV9 and TRBJ2-2, reads DSGVTQTPKHLITATGQRVTLRCSPRSGDLSVYWYQQSLDQGLQFLIQYYNGEERAKGNILERFSAQQFPDLHSELNLSSLELGDSALYFCASSVKSRPNTGELFFGEGSRLTVL.

This sequence joins TRBV11-2 and TRBJ2-5; D gene ambiguous. Matching the DNA end better, TRBJ2-7 makes the J call doubtful. This CDR3 is built from 13 residues. The germline V gene encodes CDR1 SGHAT and CDR2 FQNNGV. CDR3 loop: CASSRTRNYEQYF. In nucleotides, the CDR3 is TGTGCCAGCAGCCGAACGCGAAACTACGAGCAGTACTTC.

The chain combines TRBV28 with TRBJ2-1; D gene ambiguous. The CDR3 is 16 amino acids. The germline V and J ends were trimmed by 5 bases and 4 bases, with 18 bases remaining between them. Germline V gene data show CDR1 as MDHEN and CDR2 as SYDVKM. The CDR3 sequence is CASSTILLSIYNEQFF. As DNA, the CDR3 is TGTGCCAGCAGTACGATCCTACTTTCAATTTACAATGAGCAGTTCTTC.

This clone was seen a handful of times. The rearrangement uses TRBV19 and TRBJ1-2, with unresolved D. CDR1 is LNHDA, CDR2 SQIVND, per germline (reference sequence). Trimming left V 6 bases short and J 5 bases short, with 16 bases between. This CDR3 spans 14 amino acids. CDR3 protein: CASRIPGVNYGYTF. Written as DNA, the CDR3 is TGTGCCAGTAGGATACCGGGAGTCAATTATGGCTACACCTTC.

Only one count was recorded for this clone. The sample carries other DNA sequences with the same CDR3. CDR3 nucleotide sequence: TGTGCCAGCAGCCCCCGGGGGAACACTGAAGCTTTCTTT. It translates to CASSPRGNTEAFF. The rearrangement links TRBV7-9 to TRBJ1-1; D unclear. V was pared by 5 bases and J by 1 base, with 8 bases between. Germline CDR1 and CDR2: SEHNR and FQNEAQ (reference sequence). The CDR3 runs to 13 residues.

The chain combines TRBV27 with TRBJ1-3; D gene unclear. V was clipped by 6 bases and J by 2 bases, with 14 bases between them. Germline V gene sequence: CDR1 MNHEY, CDR2 SMNVEV (reference sequence). CDR3 length equals 15 residues. In nucleotides, the CDR3 is TGTGCCAGCAGGTCCGGGATAACCACTGGAAACACCATATATTTT. Translation: CASRSGITTGNTIYF.